Listed here are 5 T cell receptor beta chains from one sample, sequenced in a study of response to subunit inactivated influenza vaccine. TCRdb itself ran the RT-PCR reads through MiXCR, one entry per CDR3 protein. Of about half a million distinct CDR3 sequences in the sample, 7.5% to 8.5% are singletons; the top ten hold roughly 13%. Here the sequenced sample was PBMCs from blood, taken roughly 24 months after vaccination. The receptor set was obtained from a man in his fifties or sixties who received an inactivated influenza vaccine.

The sample holds many counts of this clonotype. The V and J genes are TRBV3-1 and TRBJ2-1; D may be TRBD1 or TRBD2 (5 bases each). The V gene's germline CDR1 is LGHDT and CDR2 YNNKEL (reference sequence). The CDR3 loop spans 15 amino acids. V lost 1 base and J 4 bases, leaving 11 bases between the germline ends. This chain's CDR3 is CASSQASGGYNEQFF. The CDR3 coding sequence is TGTGCCAGCAGCCAAGCGTCTGGGGGTTACAATGAGCAGTTCTTC.

This clonotype was found many times. This sequence joins TRBV11-2 and TRBJ2-1; TRBD2 matches 8 bases. V lost 6 bases to trimming and J lost 5 bases; unmatched junction nucleotides: 0. Germline loops: CDR1 SGHAT, CDR2 FQNNGV. The CDR3 runs 12 residues. The CDR3 loop reads CASRTSDNEQFF. In DNA, the CDR3 is TGTGCCAGCAGGACTAGCGACAATGAGCAGTTCTTC.

This clonotype has a handful of counts. This rearrangement joins TRBV20-1 to TRBJ2-5, with TRBD2 matching over 12 bases. The CDR3 runs 13 residues. Trimming cost V 6 bases and J 5 bases; bases outside gene matches: 4. Germline-derived CDR1 and CDR2 are DFQATT and SNEGSKA (reference sequence). The CDR3 DNA reads TGCAGTGCCCAGACTAGCGGGAGTGAGACCCAGTACTTC. Residues: CSAQTSGSETQYF.

In this sample, this clonotype turned up many times. The chain employs TRBV7-9 and TRBJ2-3, with TRBD2 matching over 9 bases. CDR1 is SEHNR and CDR2 is FQNEAQ in the germline V gene (reference sequence). The junction had 6 bases not matched to a gene; V was cut back by 5 bases and J by 3 bases. The CDR3 loop spans 15 amino acids. CDR3 DNA sequence: TGTGCCAGCAGCCCCCAGCGGGGGGCAACAGATACGCAGTATTTT. Protein: CASSPQRGATDTQYF.

The V call is TRBV6-2 or TRBV6-3, the J call TRBJ1-5; D gene ambiguous. With 6 bases removed from V and 0 bases from J, the gap between germline ends came to 15 bases. The CDR3 sequence is 16 residues long. CDR1 is MNHEY, CDR2 SVGEGT, per germline. CDR3 DNA: TGTGCCAGCAGACCCTTGGGCGTCCATAGCAATCAGCCCCAGCATTTT. Translated: CASRPLGVHSNQPQHF.